This T cell receptor beta chain was identified in a study of cytomegalovirus exposure and HLA in healthy donors. Turning to the study itself: Unique TCR beta sequences numbering over 100 million came from around 180 million T cells in an earlier analysis. Study-wide results and limits: There were several of the most significant clusters that appeared linked to common viral pathogens in a later analysis.

The PCR contained 60 Vbeta and 13 Jbeta primers. TCRdb's copy holds only in-frame clones and misses some; the assay was immunoSEQ multiplex PCR. The data hold roughly 130,000 clones, with 80% observed a single time. As concerns this clone: Its matching antigen is unknown.

This clonotype was sampled from a woman aged 40 to 50 in good health and CMV-seronegative. Sequenced material: PBMCs.

CDR3 region: CASSSPVEGYTF. The CDR3, as DNA: TGTGCCAGCAGTTCCCCTGTAGAAGGCTACACCTTC. This chain uses TRBV27 with TRBJ1-2; D gene ambiguous. Germline-derived CDR1 and CDR2 are MNHEY and SMNVEV (reference sequence). Trimming cost V 4 bases and J 8 bases, with 11 bases left between them. The CDR3 extends over 12 amino acids.